The 14 T cell receptor beta chains below all came from one sample that was sequenced in a study of metastatic and nonmetastatic thyroid tumors. MiXCR reprocessed the PCR reads for TCRdb. The sample contains around 50,000 clones, roughly a fifth of which appear only once. There were no patients who had received any treatment before thyroid surgery. Sequencing was done on a sample of blood. The receptor set was obtained from a male donor with papillary thyroid cancer or a benign thyroid nodule (not recorded which). Some clones in this sample may be carry-over from other donors' samples.

V gene TRBV30 combines with J gene TRBJ1-5, with 10 bases identical to TRBD1. The trim removed 0 bases at V and 1 base at J, leaving 3 bases unmatched. CDR3 length equals 16 residues. Germline V lookup: CDR1 GTSNPN, CDR2 SVGIG (reference sequence). The CDR3 is CAWSVGTGDSNQPQHF. CDR3 sequence (DNA): TGTGCCTGGAGTGTCGGGACAGGGGACAGCAATCAGCCCCAGCATTTT. The entire variable domain, with the rest obtained from reference TRBV30 and TRBJ1-5, is as follows: SQTIHQWPATLVQPVGSPLSLECTVEGTSNPNLYWYRQAAGRGLQLLFYSVGIGQISSEVPQNLSASRPQDRQFILSSKKLLLSDSGFYLCAWSVGTGDSNQPQHFGDGTRLSIL.

This clone was found many times. The V gene is TRBV20-1, the J gene TRBJ1-1; tentative D call: TRBD1 (5 bases). Germline values: CDR1 DFQATT, CDR2 SNEGSKA (reference sequence). Deletions cut 0 bases from V and 1 base from J, with 12 bases between. CDR3 length equals 15 residues. The CDR3 region has the DNA TGCAGTGCTAGAGATCGGGGCAGGGAGAACACTGAAGCTTTCTTT. Its translation is CSARDRGRENTEAFF.

The sample holds many counts of this clone. The V call is TRBV27, the J call TRBJ2-4; possibly TRBD2 for D (5 bases). Looked up from germline, CDR1 is MNHEY and CDR2 is SMNVEV (reference sequence). The V end lost 6 bases, the J end lost 3 bases, and 21 bases lay between the germline ends. The CDR3 consists of 17 residues. Written as DNA, the CDR3 is TGTGCCAGCAGCCCCTCCGTAAGGGCCGCGGGCAAAAACATTCAGTACTTC. Its translation is CASSPSVRAAGKNIQYF.

This clone was seen at least ten times. CDR3: CASSQVSGAGETQYF. The CDR3 nucleotides read TGCGCCAGCAGCCAAGTTTCGGGGGCAGGAGAGACCCAGTACTTC. The V call is TRBV4-1, the J call TRBJ2-5; D could derive from TRBD1 or TRBD2 (6 bases each). With 1 base removed from V and 4 bases from J, the gap between germline ends came to 13 bases. Germline CDR1 is MGHRA and CDR2 is YSYEKL. The CDR3 consists of 15 residues.

This clone has just a few counts. The CDR3 DNA reads TGTGCCAGCGGAGTTACAGGGTACAACTATGGCTACACCTTC. As protein: CASGVTGYNYGYTF. V gene TRBV5-4 combines with J gene TRBJ1-2, with D perhaps TRBD1 (6 bases). CDR1 is SGHNT and CDR2 is YYREEE in the germline V gene (reference sequence). The CDR3 extends over 14 amino acids. Trimming left V 7 bases short and J 2 bases short, with 15 bases between.

Details on this clone: The junction departs from germline at one end; a sequencing error may be responsible. The V call is TRBV24-1, the J call TRBJ2-2, with 10 nucleotides matching TRBD2. This CDR3 has 17 residues. In germline, CDR1 is KGHDR, CDR2 SFDVKD. The CDR3: CVTSPGTSVRVTGELFF. The CDR3 bases are TGTGTCACCAGTCCGGGGACTAGCGTGAGGGTGACCGGGGAGCTGTTTTTT.

This clone showed up just once. The chain recombines TRBV4-1 with TRBJ1-2; D gene unclear. The V and J ends lost 1 base and 5 bases respectively, with 14 bases between them. The CDR3 is made up of 15 amino acids. The germline V gene encodes CDR1 MGHRA and CDR2 YSYEKL. The CDR3 DNA follows: TGCGCCAGCAGCCAAGGGGGAGGGCTGGAGTATGGCTACACCTTC. It codes for CASSQGGGLEYGYTF.

The chain joins TRBV20-1 to TRBJ1-6; D is unclear. This CDR3 spans 15 amino acids. Trimming removed 1 base from V and 7 bases from J, with 14 bases in between. Germline assignment: CDR1 DFQATT and CDR2 SNEGSKA (reference sequence). CDR3 residues: CSARAWGSQNSPLHF. CDR3 DNA: TGCAGTGCTAGAGCGTGGGGTAGTCAGAATTCACCCCTCCACTTT.

With respect to this clone: The same CDR3 also results from other DNA sequences found in this sample. CDR3 bases: TGCAGTGCTCGGGACAACTCCTACGAGCAGTACTTC. Translated: CSARDNSYEQYF. J is TRBJ2-7 and V is TRBV20-1, with D possibly TRBD1 on 6 matching bases. The CDR3 is 12 amino acids. The ends were cut back, 5 bases at V and 0 bases at J, with 8 bases in the middle. CDR1 and CDR2 from the germline V gene are DFQATT and SNEGSKA (reference sequence).

This clone occurred many times. The CDR3 spells CAISDSGYEQYF. CDR3 coding DNA: TGTGCCATCAGTGACTCGGGCTACGAGCAGTACTTC. The chain couples TRBV10-3 to TRBJ2-7; D unresolved. The V gene lost 3 bases and the J gene lost 3 bases, with 6 bases spanning the gap. The germline V gene has CDR1 ENHRY and CDR2 SYGVKD. This CDR3 region has 12 residues.

This clone came up many times. J is TRBJ1-3 and V is TRBV27; maybe TRBD1 (5 bases). Germline V gene lookup returns CDR1 MNHEY and CDR2 SMNVEV (reference sequence). V lost 7 bases, J lost 0 bases, and 13 bases lay in between. The CDR3 is made up of 15 amino acids. The CDR3 region is CASKLGTDSGNTIYF. CDR3 DNA sequence: TGTGCCAGCAAACTAGGGACCGACTCTGGAAACACCATATATTTT.

This clone was observed many times. A much larger clone is a single base away; this may be a read error. The V call is TRBV7-9, the J call TRBJ1-1; D ambiguous. CDR3 length: 13 amino acids. The V gene's germline CDR1 is SEHNR and CDR2 FQNEAQ (reference sequence). CDR3 protein: CASSLGEFTEALF. CDR3 in DNA: TGTGCCAGCAGCTTAGGCGAGTTCACTGAAGCTCTCTTT.

This clone showed up many times. V usage is TRBV2 and J usage is TRBJ2-5; 11 bases agree with TRBD2. This CDR3 region has 12 residues. Germline lookup yields CDR1 SNHLY and CDR2 FYNNEI. V was pared by 8 bases and J by 8 bases, with 4 bases of the junction left unmatched. The CDR3 protein is CASVLAGATQYF. The CDR3 nucleotides read TGTGCCAGCGTACTAGCGGGGGCTACCCAGTACTTC.

The chain couples TRBV20-1 to TRBJ2-7; 9 nucleotides line up with TRBD2. The germline gives CDR1 DFQATT, CDR2 SNEGSKA (reference sequence). CDR3 length: 15 amino acids. J was trimmed by 5 bases and V by 6 bases; bases with no gene match: 14. DNA for the CDR3: TGCAGTGCGTCGGTGGGCGGGAGGGAAGTGGACGAGCAGTACTTC. Translation gives CSASVGGREVDEQYF.